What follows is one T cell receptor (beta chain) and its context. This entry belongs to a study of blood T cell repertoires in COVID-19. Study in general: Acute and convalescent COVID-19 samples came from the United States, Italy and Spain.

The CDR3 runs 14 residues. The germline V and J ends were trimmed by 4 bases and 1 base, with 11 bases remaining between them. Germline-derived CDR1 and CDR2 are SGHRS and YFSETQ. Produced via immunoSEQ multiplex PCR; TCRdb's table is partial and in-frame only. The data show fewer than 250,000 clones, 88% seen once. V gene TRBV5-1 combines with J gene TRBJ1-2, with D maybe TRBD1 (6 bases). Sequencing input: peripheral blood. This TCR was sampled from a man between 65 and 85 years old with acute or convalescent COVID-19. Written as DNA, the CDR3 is TGCGCCAGCAGCGTAGGACAGAGTAACTATGGCTACACCTTC. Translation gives CASSVGQSNYGYTF.